This T cell receptor beta chain emerged from a study of low-dose radiotherapy and immunotherapy resistance in tumors. Study-wide background: Across 26 weeks, 13 Gy in total went to Cohort 2, delivered as 1 Gy per fraction every two weeks. With cycle 1 day 1 as the start, patients took oral aspirin 300 mg daily for four cycles.

TRAV- and TRBV-specific primers primed first-strand cDNA, covering alpha and beta chains. Over about 19 PCR cycles, TCRs were amplified from a constant-region primer and V-primer adapter. A single record per CDR3 protein comes from TCRdb applying MiXCR to the reads. The sample has approximately 11,000 distinct CDR3 sequences; 40% to 65% are singletons. Qualifying patients carried advanced solid tumors devoid of tumor-infiltrating lymphocytes. This CDR3 is 15 amino acids long. Germline CDR1 MDHEN, CDR2 SYDVKM. Trimming left V 1 base short and J 1 base short, with 9 bases between. The sequence was collected from a human donor with advanced metastatic prostate, ovarian, gallbladder or colorectal cancer (not recorded which). This table probably holds off-target reads from a library built for another chain. The V and J genes are TRBV28 and TRBJ2-3, with D possibly TRBD1 on 5 matching bases. CDR3 in amino acids: CASSLSVRGTDTQYF. CDR3 coding DNA: TGTGCCAGCAGTTTATCTGTCAGGGGCACAGATACGCAGTATTTT.